What follows are 23 T cell receptor beta chains derived from one specimen sequenced in a study of blood T cell repertoires in COVID-19. Measured with immunoSEQ multiplex PCR; TCRdb has only the in-frame clones, and not every one. The sample yields about 210,000 clones, around 82% seen once. Sequencing used peripheral blood. Receptors were obtained from a woman aged 40 to 50 with acute or convalescent COVID-19.

The chain employs TRBV2 and TRBJ2-1, with TRBD1 as a possible D gene (6 bases). Germline lookup yields CDR1 SNHLY and CDR2 FYNNEI. V was pared by 5 bases and J by 1 base, with 15 bases between. The CDR3 loop spans 16 amino acids. The CDR3 nucleotides are TGTGCCAGCAGTATGACAGGTGGTCTTTCCTACAATGAGCAGTTCTTC. As protein: CASSMTGGLSYNEQFF.

The V call is TRBV5-5, the J call TRBJ2-1; 11 positions agree with TRBD2. Germline V gene data show CDR1 as SGHKS and CDR2 as YYEKEE (reference sequence). With V trimmed by 3 bases and J by 7 bases, 6 bases remained unmatched. The CDR3 length is 15 residues. CDR3 residues: CASSSPTSGSNEQFF. The DNA of the CDR3 is TGTGCCAGCAGCTCCCCTACTAGCGGGAGTAATGAGCAGTTCTTC.

The V call is TRBV6-6, the J call TRBJ1-5, with D perhaps matching TRBD1 (6 bases). Germline loops: CDR1 MNHNY, CDR2 SVGAGI (reference sequence). The V and J ends lost 7 bases and 9 bases respectively, with 22 bases between them. The CDR3 length is 15 residues. This chain's CDR3 is CASTSIGVGGAPQHF. The CDR3 DNA follows: TGTGCCAGCACCTCCATTGGGGTTGGGGGGGCGCCCCAGCATTTT.

This sequence joins TRBV29-1 and TRBJ2-5; 9 positions agree with TRBD1. Germline V gene lookup returns CDR1 SQVTM and CDR2 ANQGSEA. There are 13 residues in the CDR3. The V gene end was trimmed by 4 bases and the J gene end by 4 bases; junction bases not matched to a gene: 4. The CDR3 sequence is CSVGLQGAETQYF. The CDR3 region has the DNA TGCAGCGTTGGGTTACAGGGGGCAGAGACCCAGTACTTC.

The V gene is TRBV11-1, the J gene TRBJ2-3; TRBD2 matches 8 bases. Germline CDR1 is SGHAT and CDR2 is FQDESV (reference sequence). CDR3 length equals 15 residues. Losses at the gene ends were 6 bases for V and 2 bases for J; bases not matched to a gene: 7. The CDR3 reads CASSRPGLVTDTQYF. The CDR3 nucleotides read TGTGCCAGCAGTCGGCCGGGACTAGTCACAGATACGCAGTATTTT.

The table lists this clone with many counts. The chain is built from TRBV10-3 and TRBJ2-5; perhaps TRBD2 as D (6 bases). V lost 11 bases and J lost 5, with 12 bases in between. CDR1 is ENHRY, CDR2 SYGVKD, per germline. The CDR3 loop spans 11 amino acids. CDR3 in amino acids: CASGGEETQYF. The CDR3 DNA sequence: TGTGCCTCCGGGGGAGAGGAGACCCAGTACTTC.

J is TRBJ2-1 and V is TRBV24-1; TRBD2 aligns across 9 bases. The CDR3 is 16 residues long. V gave up 2 bases and J gave up 7 bases; unmatched junction bases: 8. CDR1 KGHDR and CDR2 SFDVKD come from the germline V gene. The CDR3 region is CATSDYGRGGRNEQFF. The CDR3 nucleotides are TGTGCCACCAGTGATTATGGGCGGGGGGGGAGGAATGAGCAGTTCTTC.

This clone is a singleton in its sample. This chain links TRBV6-4 with TRBJ2-5; 10 bases are shared with TRBD2. This CDR3 spans 17 amino acids. The V gene end was trimmed by 2 bases and the J gene end by 2 bases; junction bases not matched to a gene: 8. Germline V gives CDR1 MRHNA, CDR2 SNTAGT. The CDR3 spells CASSDRLAGATQETQYF. The DNA for the CDR3 is TGTGCCAGCAGTGACCGCCTAGCGGGGGCCACTCAAGAGACCCAGTACTTC.

The chain has TRBV7-2 and TRBJ2-1; D is unresolved. Trimming removed 2 bases at V and 2 bases at J, with 7 bases between. Germline CDR1 is SGHTA and CDR2 is FQGNSA. This CDR3 region has 14 residues. For the CDR3, the DNA is TGTGCCAGCAGCTTACTGGGCCCCTACAATGAGCAGTTCTTC. Encoded protein: CASSLLGPYNEQFF.

This chain joins TRBV3-1 (or the pseudogene TRBV3-2) and TRBJ1-2; D uncertain. Trimming took off 2 bases at V and 7 bases at J, with 20 bases between the two ends. This CDR3 is built from 16 residues. Germline assignment: CDR1 LGHDT and CDR2 YNNKEL (reference sequence). CDR3 bases: TGTGCCAGCAGCCAATCTGGTGGCAGGAGGGCTGGTGGCTACACCTTC. Its protein product is CASSQSGGRRAGGYTF.

The chain employs TRBV2 and TRBJ2-7; D is unresolved. V shed 4 bases and J shed 0 bases, with 4 bases lying between them. The CDR3 loop spans 12 amino acids. Germline CDR1 SNHLY, CDR2 FYNNEI. The CDR3 nucleotides read TGTGCCAGCAGTGGTTACTCCTACGAGCAGTACTTC. It codes for CASSGYSYEQYF.

The chain uses TRBV5-1 and TRBJ1-2, with 7 nucleotides matching TRBD1. This CDR3 has 12 amino acids. Germline V gene lookup returns CDR1 SGHRS and CDR2 YFSETQ. Trimming at V came to 7 bases and at J to 4 bases, leaving 4 bases not matched to a gene. The CDR3 DNA reads as TGCGCCAGCGGCGGGACAGCCTATGGCTACACCTTC. Translating gives CASGGTAYGYTF.

This chain connects TRBV5-6 to TRBJ2-3; no firm D call. Germline lookup yields CDR1 SGHDT and CDR2 YYEEEE. The CDR3 extends over 14 amino acids. V gave up 4 bases and J gave up 0 bases, with 9 bases separating them. The CDR3 reads CASSEIHSTDTQYF. CDR3 DNA: TGTGCCAGCAGCGAGATCCACAGCACAGATACGCAGTATTTT.

The rearrangement links TRBV4-1 to TRBJ2-7; 8 bases map to TRBD2. The V gene end was trimmed by 4 bases and the J gene end by 2 bases; junction bases not matched to a gene: 4. This CDR3 has 14 amino acids. Per the germline V gene, CDR1 is MGHRA and CDR2 is YSYEKL. CDR3 loop: CASSPAGDPYEQYF. CDR3 nucleotides: TGCGCCAGCAGCCCAGCGGGGGACCCCTACGAGCAGTACTTC.

The J gene is TRBJ2-2, the V gene TRBV9, with 12 bases aligning to TRBD1. This CDR3 region has 17 residues. With 0 bases clipped from V and 7 bases from J, the junction kept 7 bases outside the gene matches. CDR1 is SGDLS and CDR2 is YYNGEE in the germline V gene. This chain's CDR3 is CASSVDSGTGGFGELFF. CDR3 in DNA: TGTGCCAGCAGCGTAGATTCCGGGACAGGGGGCTTCGGGGAGCTGTTTTTT. Full variable domain (outside the CDR3, taken from reference TRBV9 and TRBJ2-2): DSGVTQTPKHLITATGQRVTLRCSPRSGDLSVYWYQQSLDQGLQFLIQYYNGEERAKGNILERFSAQQFPDLHSELNLSSLELGDSALYFCASSVDSGTGGFGELFFGEGSRLTVL.

V usage is TRBV5-8 and J usage is TRBJ1-1; D call uncertain. Deletions cut 1 base from V and 3 bases from J, with 13 bases between. This CDR3 has 15 amino acids. Germline V gene sequence: CDR1 SGHTS, CDR2 YDEGEE. The CDR3 nucleotides read TGTGCCAGCAGCTTGTATTCGGTCGTCGACACTGAAGCTTTCTTT. Its translation: CASSLYSVVDTEAFF.

The rearrangement joins TRBV4-3 to TRBJ2-1; D is ambiguous. V was cut by 0 bases and J by 7 bases, with 7 bases left in between. Germline loops: CDR1 LGHNA, CDR2 YSLEER. The CDR3 totals 13 residues. CDR3 region: CASSQDRINEQFF. The CDR3 coding sequence is TGCGCCAGCAGCCAAGACAGGATAAATGAGCAGTTCTTC.

The V and J genes are TRBV6-5 and TRBJ2-3; the D gene is possibly TRBD1 (6 bases). V shed 4 bases and J shed 3 bases, with 11 bases lying between them. Germline assignment: CDR1 MNHEY and CDR2 SVGAGI. This CDR3 is built from 14 residues. The CDR3 sequence: CASSFIQGTDTQYF. CDR3 sequence (DNA): TGTGCCAGCAGTTTTATACAGGGTACAGATACGCAGTATTTT.

The V call is TRBV7-9, the J call TRBJ1-6, with D perhaps matching TRBD1 (5 bases). V was trimmed by 4 bases and J by 10 bases, leaving 17 bases between them. This CDR3 region has 15 residues. Germline V gives CDR1 SEHNR, CDR2 FQNEAQ (reference sequence). As DNA, the CDR3 is TGTGCCAGCAGCTCTCGGGGGACTCCCTCGTCACCCCTCCACTTT. Its protein is CASSSRGTPSSPLHF.

V and J are TRBV6-6 and TRBJ1-3; unclear D gene. Germline lookup yields CDR1 MNHNY and CDR2 SVGAGI (reference sequence). The CDR3 runs 16 residues. Trimming removed 5 bases from V and 0 bases from J, with 14 bases in between. CDR3 protein: CASSPGPEDSGNTIYF. As DNA, the CDR3 is TGTGCCAGCAGTCCTGGTCCTGAGGACTCTGGAAACACCATATATTTT.

This CDR3 reads CASSPRQAYEQYF. The CDR3 DNA reads as TGTGCCAGTAGTCCTCGACAGGCGTACGAGCAGTACTTC. The rearrangement uses TRBV19 and TRBJ2-7; D may be TRBD1 (6 bases). CDR1 is LNHDA and CDR2 is SQIVND in the germline V gene (reference sequence). The CDR3 covers 13 residues. The ends were cut back, 5 bases at V and 4 bases at J, with 12 bases in the middle.

This chain joins TRBV7-8 and TRBJ2-7; 12 bases are shared with TRBD2. With V trimmed by 9 bases and J by 9 bases, 9 bases remained unmatched. The germline gives CDR1 SGHVS, CDR2 FQNEAQ. The CDR3 consists of 13 residues. The CDR3 sequence: CASELAGGRVQYF. In DNA, the CDR3 is TGTGCCAGTGAACTAGCGGGAGGTCGTGTGCAGTACTTC.

The chain uses TRBV13 and TRBJ2-3, with 11 bases lining up with TRBD2. Per the germline V gene, CDR1 is PRHDT and CDR2 is FYEKMQ (reference sequence). V lost 5 bases to trimming and J lost 2 bases; unmatched junction nucleotides: 9. The CDR3 runs 17 residues. The CDR3 reads CASSASLAGEVTDTQYF. The CDR3 nucleotides are TGTGCCAGCAGCGCCTCACTAGCGGGGGAAGTCACAGATACGCAGTATTTT.